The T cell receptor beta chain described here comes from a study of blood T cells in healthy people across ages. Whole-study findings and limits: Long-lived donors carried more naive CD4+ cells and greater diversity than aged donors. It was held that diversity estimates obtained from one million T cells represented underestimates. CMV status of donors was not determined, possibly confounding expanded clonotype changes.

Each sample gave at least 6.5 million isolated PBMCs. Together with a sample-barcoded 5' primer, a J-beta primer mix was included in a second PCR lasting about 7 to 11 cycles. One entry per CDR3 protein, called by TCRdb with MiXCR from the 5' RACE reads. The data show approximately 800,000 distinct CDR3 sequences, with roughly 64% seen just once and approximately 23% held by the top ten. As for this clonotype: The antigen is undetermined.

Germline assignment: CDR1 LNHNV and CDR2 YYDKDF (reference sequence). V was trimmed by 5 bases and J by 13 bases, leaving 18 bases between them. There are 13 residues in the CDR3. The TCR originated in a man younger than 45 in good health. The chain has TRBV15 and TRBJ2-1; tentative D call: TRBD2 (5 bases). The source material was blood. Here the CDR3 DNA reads TGTGCCACCAGCCTCGGACTGGGGAAGACCCAGTTCTTC. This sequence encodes CATSLGLGKTQFF.